The 14 T cell receptor beta chains below all came from one sample that was sequenced in a study of metastatic and nonmetastatic thyroid tumors. Nobody among the patients had been given any treatment before thyroid surgery. TCRdb redid the clone calls on the PCR reads using MiXCR. The sample consists of about 22,000 clones, approximately 15% of them appearing once. Sequencing was done on a sample of tumor tissue. The source is a female donor with papillary thyroid cancer or a benign thyroid nodule (not recorded which). Some clones in this sample may be carry-over from other donors' samples.

There are many counts of this clone. The V gene is TRBV7-2, the J gene TRBJ1-2; 9 bases line up with TRBD1. The CDR3 is 13 amino acids. In germline, CDR1 is SGHTA, CDR2 FQGNSA. The V segment lost 4 bases and the J segment 5 bases; nucleotides outside the gene matches: 2. This CDR3 reads CASSSGQGYGYTF. In DNA, the CDR3 is TGTGCCAGCAGCTCCGGACAGGGGTATGGCTACACCTTC. The entire variable domain, with the rest obtained from reference TRBV7-2 and TRBJ1-2, is as follows: GAGVSQSPSNKVTEKGKDVELRCDPISGHTALYWYRQSLGQGLEFLIYFQGNSAPDKSGLPSDRFSAERTGGSVSTLTIQRTQQEDSAVYLCASSSGQGYGYTFGSGTRLTVV.

This clone appeared many times. Given a much more abundant clone one base away, this may be a read error. V and J are TRBV15 and TRBJ2-1, with D hard to call. Trimming cost V 1 base and J 0 bases, with 7 bases left between them. The CDR3 runs 15 residues. The germline gives CDR1 LNHNV, CDR2 YYDKDF (reference sequence). CDR3 amino acids: CATSRAVPSYNEQFF. CDR3 DNA: TGTGCCACCAGCAGAGCAGTGCCCTCCTACAATGAGCAGTTCTTC. The variable domain in full, completed from reference TRBV15 and TRBJ2-1, reads DAMVIQNPRYQVTQFGKPVTLSCSQTLNHNVMYWYQQKSSQAPKLLFHYYDKDFNNEADTPDNFQSRRPNTSFCFLDIRSPGLGDTAMYLCATSRAVPSYNEQFFGPGTRLTVL.

This clone has a count of ten or more. The chain combines TRBV4-1 with TRBJ2-2, with no clear D. Germline V lookup: CDR1 MGHRA, CDR2 YSYEKL. V dropped 4 bases and J dropped 0 bases, with 9 bases sitting between them. The CDR3 has 15 residues. The CDR3 DNA sequence: TGCGCCAGCAGCCTAAGTACAGCGAACACCGGGGAGCTGTTTTTT. Its translation is CASSLSTANTGELFF.

With respect to this clone: The junction departs from the called germline gene at one end, perhaps through a read error. This chain joins TRBV5-1 and TRBJ1-4; tentatively, D is TRBD1 (6 bases). The CDR3 contains 16 residues. The germline CDR1 and CDR2 sequences are SGHRS and YFSETQ. The CDR3 loop reads CASRVPRGLTNEKLVF. The CDR3 DNA follows: TGCGCCAGCAGAGTCCCTCGGGGGCTAACTAATGAAAAACTGGTTTTT.

This clone was seen at least ten times. The chain links TRBV5-1 to TRBJ1-2; tentatively, D is TRBD1 (5 bases). Germline CDR1 is SGHRS and CDR2 is YFSETQ. Trimming left V 4 bases short and J 2 bases short, with 12 bases between. CDR3 length: 14 amino acids. CDR3 sequence reads: CASSISSGNYGYTF. The CDR3 DNA sequence: TGCGCCAGCAGCATATCCTCAGGGAACTATGGCTACACCTTC.

This clone was picked up many times. The chain joins TRBV6-4 to TRBJ2-3; unclear D gene. This CDR3 is built from 15 residues. CDR1 and CDR2 (germline): MRHNA, SNTAGT. The V end lost 2 bases, the J end lost 0 bases, and 9 bases lay between the germline ends. This CDR3 is CASSDGRDSTDTQYF. DNA of the CDR3: TGTGCCAGCAGTGACGGCAGAGACAGCACAGATACGCAGTATTTT.

This clone has more than one count but fewer than ten. As DNA, the CDR3 is TGTGCCAGCAGTAATGAGGGTTCAGCCCAGCCCCAGCATTTT. Residues: CASSNEGSAQPQHF. The rearrangement links TRBV6-1 to TRBJ1-5; D ambiguous. V lost 5 bases, J lost 7 bases, and 15 bases lay in between. Germline V gene data show CDR1 as MNHNS and CDR2 as SASEGT. This CDR3 has 14 amino acids.

The chain employs TRBV3-1 and TRBJ1-5, with D perhaps TRBD1 (6 bases). The CDR3 runs to 14 residues. V was shortened by 6 bases and J by 5 bases, with 14 bases between the two germline ends. Germline CDR1 reads LGHDT; CDR2 reads YNNKEL (reference sequence). The CDR3 DNA is TGTGCCAGCAGTCCCCCCGGGGGCCATCAGCCCCAGCATTTT. It encodes CASSPPGGHQPQHF.

This clone was recorded at least ten times. This chain uses TRBV7-9 with TRBJ2-1; 9 bases agree with TRBD2. Germline V gives CDR1 SEHNR, CDR2 FQNEAQ (reference sequence). This CDR3 is built from 17 residues. Trimming took 1 base from V and 6 from J; bases not matched to a gene: 10. The CDR3 reads CASSLGSGGRAGNEQFF. Here the CDR3 DNA reads TGTGCCAGCAGCTTAGGCTCGGGCGGGAGGGCCGGCAATGAGCAGTTCTTC.

This clone is medium-sized (0.01 to 0.1%). The V gene is TRBV5-1, the J gene TRBJ2-7, with no clear D. The V and J ends lost 0 bases and 0 bases respectively, with 10 bases between them. This CDR3 has 15 residues. From germline, CDR1 is SGHRS and CDR2 YFSETQ. The CDR3 here is CASSLEALSSYEQYF. The CDR3 DNA sequence: TGCGCCAGCAGCTTGGAGGCCTTGAGCTCCTACGAGCAGTACTTC.

In this sample, this clone turned up once. A junction end diverges from the germline sequence, so it may reflect a read error. The rearrangement joins TRBV19 to TRBJ1-2; 7 positions agree with TRBD1. CDR1 is LNHDA, CDR2 SQIVND, per germline (reference sequence). The CDR3 spans 16 residues. This CDR3 is CSSNRGTVRKKGGYTF. DNA of the CDR3: TGTTCCAGTAACCGCGGGACAGTTCGCAAGAAGGGCGGCTACACCTTC.

This clone was seen more than once but under ten times. This rearrangement joins TRBV29-1 to TRBJ2-7, with unresolved D. Trimming removed 5 bases at V and 3 bases at J, with 14 bases between. The CDR3 spans 13 residues. CDR1 and CDR2 (germline): SQVTM, ANQGSEA. The CDR3 spells CSVTGSFSYEQYF. The CDR3, as DNA: TGCAGCGTTACCGGTAGCTTTAGCTACGAGCAGTACTTC.

In its sample, this clone is large (0.1 to 1%). The chain recombines TRBV5-1 with TRBJ1-1; 12 bases are shared with TRBD1. The CDR3 is made up of 18 amino acids. Losses at the gene ends were 5 bases for V and 5 bases for J; bases not matched to a gene: 16. The V gene's germline CDR1 is SGHRS and CDR2 YFSETQ. The CDR3 reads CASSTTYSGQGARTEAFF. DNA for the CDR3: TGCGCCAGCAGTACTACCTATTCGGGACAGGGGGCGAGAACTGAAGCTTTCTTT.

CDR3 protein: CASSPLPVLAGHEQFF. The CDR3 nucleotides are TGTGCCAGCTCACCCCTACCAGTATTAGCGGGCCATGAGCAGTTCTTC. This chain joins TRBV18 and TRBJ2-1; 7 bases line up with TRBD2. Germline values: CDR1 KGHSH, CDR2 LQKENI. V lost 3 bases, J lost 8 bases, and 13 bases stayed unmatched. CDR3 length equals 16 residues.